This entry lists 32 T cell receptor beta chains sequenced from one sample in a study of T cell responses to AZD1222 COVID-19 vaccine. Produced via immunoSEQ multiplex PCR; TCRdb's table is partial and in-frame only. This table holds approximately 64,000 clones, around 84% found once. This material consisted of peripheral blood, taken on day 0 of AZD1222 vaccination. Receptors originate from an adult in good health.

This CDR3 is CASSPQMNTEAFF. The CDR3 bases are TGTGCCAGCAGCCCACAGATGAACACTGAAGCTTTCTTT. The gene calls are TRBV14 and TRBJ1-1; no reliable D call. The germline V and J ends were trimmed by 4 bases and 0 bases, with 6 bases remaining between them. The CDR3 has 13 residues. Germline assignment: CDR1 SGHDN and CDR2 FVKESK.

V gene TRBV7-6 combines with J gene TRBJ2-5; D gene uncertain. Germline CDR1 reads SGHVS; CDR2 reads FNYEAQ. V was clipped by 2 bases and J by 3 bases, with 7 bases between them. The CDR3 is 13 amino acids. For the CDR3, the DNA is TGTGCCAGCAGCTTATACGGAAAAGAGACCCAGTACTTC. It encodes CASSLYGKETQYF.

This chain uses TRBV27 with TRBJ1-6; D perhaps matches TRBD1 (5 bases). The CDR3 loop spans 14 amino acids. Germline V gene sequence: CDR1 MNHEY, CDR2 SMNVEV (reference sequence). V gave up 6 bases and J gave up 4 bases, with 10 bases separating them. The CDR3 spells CASRGQGYNSPLHF. The CDR3 bases are TGTGCCAGCAGGGGCCAGGGATATAATTCACCCCTCCACTTT.

The chain combines TRBV7-2 with TRBJ1-5; 7 bases agree with TRBD1. This CDR3 comprises 15 residues. Germline assignment: CDR1 SGHTA and CDR2 FQGNSA. Trimming removed 3 bases from V and 7 bases from J; junction bases left unmatched: 9. This CDR3 is CASSLVRGKGQPQHF. In DNA, the CDR3 is TGTGCCAGCAGCTTGGTCAGGGGGAAAGGGCAGCCCCAGCATTTT.

In this sample, this clone is medium-sized. The gene calls are TRBV7-8 and TRBJ2-2; 7 nucleotides agree with TRBD2. The CDR3 contains 17 residues. Looked up from germline, CDR1 is SGHVS and CDR2 is FQNEAQ. The V segment lost 5 bases and the J segment 1 base; nucleotides outside the gene matches: 10. The CDR3 DNA follows: TGTGCCAGCAGCCCCCTAGTCGGGGGGATGAACACCGGGGAGCTGTTTTTT. Amino acid sequence: CASSPLVGGMNTGELFF. Looking up the rest from reference TRBV7-8 and TRBJ2-2 gives the full variable domain: GAGVSQSPRYKVAKRGQDVALRCDPISGHVSLFWYQQALGQGPEFLTYFQNEAQLDKSGLPSDRFFAERPEGSVSTLKIQRTQQEDSAVYLCASSPLVGGMNTGELFFGEGSRLTVL.

The rearrangement joins TRBV4-1 to TRBJ2-5; no clear D. V lost 0 bases and J 5 bases, leaving 16 bases between the germline ends. Germline loops: CDR1 MGHRA, CDR2 YSYEKL. This CDR3 has 16 residues. In nucleotides, the CDR3 is TGCGCCAGCAGCCAAGATAATTCAAGGGTAGGGGAGACCCAGTACTTC. Protein product: CASSQDNSRVGETQYF.

The rearrangement uses TRBV27 and TRBJ2-5; no reliable D call. The V gene lost 6 bases and the J gene lost 5 bases, with 22 bases spanning the gap. The germline CDR1 and CDR2 sequences are MNHEY and SMNVEV (reference sequence). CDR3 length equals 16 residues. CDR3 DNA: TGTGCCAGCAGACGGGCCCCGGACCGAAAAGGGGAGACCCAGTACTTC. This codes for CASRRAPDRKGETQYF.

This sequence joins TRBV9 and TRBJ1-1; D is undetermined. Trimming cost V 0 bases and J 1 base, with 4 bases left between them. This CDR3 region has 13 residues. CDR1 SGDLS and CDR2 YYNGEE come from the germline V gene. The CDR3 sequence is CASSVGWNTEAFF. In nucleotides, the CDR3 is TGTGCCAGCAGCGTAGGGTGGAACACTGAAGCTTTCTTT. The variable domain in full, with the rest retrieved from reference TRBV9 and TRBJ1-1, is DSGVTQTPKHLITATGQRVTLRCSPRSGDLSVYWYQQSLDQGLQFLIQYYNGEERAKGNILERFSAQQFPDLHSELNLSSLELGDSALYFCASSVGWNTEAFFGQGTRLTVV.

The chain joins TRBV7-9 to TRBJ2-1, with a possible D match to TRBD2 (6 bases). CDR1 SEHNR and CDR2 FQNEAQ come from the germline V gene (reference sequence). The length of the CDR3 is 15 residues. V was shortened by 5 bases and J by 2 bases, with 13 bases between the two germline ends. CDR3 in amino acids: CASSLGGEPYNEQFF. Here the CDR3 DNA reads TGTGCCAGCAGCCTTGGCGGGGAACCCTACAATGAGCAGTTCTTC.

This clone was seen a single time. The V and J genes are TRBV5-6 and TRBJ1-2, with D possibly TRBD1 on 6 matching bases. V dropped 2 bases and J dropped 1 base, with 9 bases sitting between them. This CDR3 comprises 14 residues. Germline V lookup: CDR1 SGHDT, CDR2 YYEEEE. The CDR3 here is CASSFGQINYGYTF. Written as DNA, the CDR3 is TGTGCCAGCAGCTTCGGACAGATTAACTATGGCTACACCTTC.

The chain is built from TRBV6-5 and TRBJ2-2, with D unclear. The ends were cut back, 0 bases at V and 0 bases at J, with 8 bases in the middle. This CDR3 has 16 amino acids. The germline V gene has CDR1 MNHEY and CDR2 SVGAGI. CDR3: CASSYSISANTGELFF. The CDR3 bases are TGTGCCAGCAGTTACTCGATCAGCGCGAACACCGGGGAGCTGTTTTTT.

The chain combines TRBV14 with TRBJ2-1; D might be TRBD1 (5 bases). This CDR3 has 15 amino acids. CDR1 SGHDN and CDR2 FVKESK come from the germline V gene. Trimming removed 2 bases from V and 9 bases from J, with 17 bases in between. CDR3 in amino acids: CASSQPPGSRAEQFF. CDR3 DNA sequence: TGTGCCAGCAGCCAACCCCCAGGGTCAAGGGCTGAGCAGTTCTTC.

The chain carries TRBV6-5 and TRBJ1-2; 9 bases are a match to TRBD1. Germline CDR1 MNHEY, CDR2 SVGAGI. The CDR3 is 15 amino acids. Trimming cost V 6 bases and J 7 bases; bases outside gene matches: 12. The CDR3 DNA is TGTGCCAGCAGATCTCTCACAGGGGGCGCGAGTGGCTACACCTTC. This sequence encodes CASRSLTGGASGYTF.

With regard to this clone: Distinct nucleotide sequences in the sample also encode this CDR3. This chain links TRBV5-1 with TRBJ2-5; D is uncertain. Trimming shortened V by 0 bases and J by 0 bases, and 6 bases separated the two germline ends. This CDR3 is built from 14 residues. Germline V gene data show CDR1 as SGHRS and CDR2 as YFSETQ. The CDR3 region is CASSLAGYQETQYF. The DNA of the CDR3 is TGCGCCAGCAGCTTGGCGGGTTACCAAGAGACCCAGTACTTC.

This clone was counted a single time. CDR3 in DNA: TGTGCCAGCAGTTTCGGACAGGGTAGCTTTAGGGGTCAGCCCCAGCATTTT. It specifies CASSFGQGSFRGQPQHF. The chain employs TRBV28 and TRBJ1-5, with 8 nucleotides matching TRBD1. Trimming removed 3 bases from V and 6 bases from J; junction bases left unmatched: 13. The CDR3 runs to 17 residues. Per the germline V gene, CDR1 is MDHEN and CDR2 is SYDVKM.

The chain employs TRBV29-1 and TRBJ2-2; D remains ambiguous. The CDR3 length is 12 residues. V was pared by 7 bases and J by 8 bases, with 14 bases between. Per germline, CDR1 SQVTM and CDR2 ANQGSEA. This CDR3 reads CSAGRQRGELFF. CDR3 in DNA: TGCAGCGCCGGCCGCCAAAGGGGGGAGCTGTTTTTT.

The J gene is TRBJ2-5, the V gene TRBV3-1 (or the pseudogene TRBV3-2), with D perhaps matching TRBD1 or TRBD2 (5 bases each). CDR3 length equals 15 residues. From germline, CDR1 is LGHDT and CDR2 YNNKEL (reference sequence). Trimming pared 1 base from V and 5 bases from J, leaving 14 bases between. Here the CDR3 DNA reads TGTGCCAGCAGCCAAGCTATAGGGACCAGGGAGACCCAGTACTTC. Its protein product is CASSQAIGTRETQYF.

In its sample, this clone was seen once. The rearrangement links TRBV4-1 to TRBJ1-2; no reliable D call. V dropped 1 base and J dropped 8 bases, with 11 bases sitting between them. The CDR3 runs 13 residues. Germline V gene sequence: CDR1 MGHRA, CDR2 YSYEKL. The CDR3 DNA follows: TGCGCCAGCAGCCAAGGGGAGTGGGCGGGCTACACCTTC. This translates into CASSQGEWAGYTF.

This chain links TRBV6-6 with TRBJ1-2; the D gene is possibly TRBD1 (6 bases). CDR1 is MNHNY, CDR2 SVGAGI, per germline (reference sequence). Trimming took 5 bases from V and 4 from J, leaving 11 bases between them. The length of the CDR3 is 13 residues. CDR3 nucleotides: TGTGCCAGCAGTCCCGGGACAATCTATGGCTACACCTTC. This sequence encodes CASSPGTIYGYTF.

CDR3 sequence reads: CASSWTTSEAFF. DNA of the CDR3: TGTGCCAGCAGCTGGACAACCTCTGAAGCTTTCTTT. The chain uses TRBV6-2 or TRBV6-3 and TRBJ1-1; D is possibly TRBD1 (5 bases). The CDR3 totals 12 residues. Trimming cost V 6 bases and J 6 bases, with 11 bases left between them. CDR1 and CDR2 from the germline V gene are MNHEY and SVGEGT.

This clone came up a few times. The V gene is TRBV12-3 or TRBV12-4, the J gene TRBJ1-1, with a weak D call TRBD1 (5 bases). V lost 5 bases to trimming and J lost 1 base, with 8 bases between them. CDR3 length equals 13 residues. This chain's CDR3 is CASSTGQNTEAFF. CDR3 nucleotides: TGTGCCAGCAGTACCGGACAGAACACTGAAGCTTTCTTT.

J is TRBJ1-5 and V is TRBV4-1; D ambiguous. V lost 1 base and J lost 3, with 10 bases in between. This CDR3 comprises 15 residues. CDR1 and CDR2 (germline): MGHRA, YSYEKL. The CDR3 is CASSQAEGYNQPQHF. The CDR3 coding sequence is TGCGCCAGCAGCCAAGCGGAAGGATACAATCAGCCCCAGCATTTT.

The V and J genes are TRBV28 and TRBJ2-7; maybe TRBD1 (5 bases). CDR3 length: 14 residues. The V end was cut by 3 bases, the J end by 3 bases, with 12 bases between. Germline V gives CDR1 MDHEN, CDR2 SYDVKM. The DNA for the CDR3 is TGTGCCAGCAGTTTTCATACAGGCGGCTACGAGCAGTACTTC. It specifies CASSFHTGGYEQYF.

The CDR3 DNA follows: TGTGCCAGCAGTTCCCTGGGGGTCGGGTATGGCTACACCTTC. Encoded protein: CASSSLGVGYGYTF. The chain couples TRBV28 to TRBJ1-2, with D possibly matching TRBD1 (5 bases). CDR3 size: 14 residues. The V end was cut by 4 bases, the J end by 5 bases, with 14 bases between. Germline assignment: CDR1 MDHEN and CDR2 SYDVKM.

The chain carries TRBV30 and TRBJ1-4; D is uncertain. The germline V gene has CDR1 GTSNPN and CDR2 SVGIG (reference sequence). V was trimmed by 0 bases and J by 7 bases, leaving 9 bases between them. The CDR3 consists of 13 residues. CDR3 sequence reads: CAWSVGSLEKLFF. The CDR3, as DNA: TGTGCCTGGAGTGTTGGCAGTCTTGAAAAACTGTTTTTT.

J is TRBJ2-2 and V is TRBV9; D not certain. CDR3 length: 12 residues. The germline V gene encodes CDR1 SGDLS and CDR2 YYNGEE. Trimming took 6 bases from V and 3 from J, leaving 6 bases between them. In DNA form, the CDR3 reads TGTGCCAGCATGGCCTACACCGGGGAGCTGTTTTTT. Translation gives CASMAYTGELFF.

The chain couples TRBV10-1 to TRBJ1-5; 7 nucleotides align to TRBD1. Germline CDR1 reads WNHNN; CDR2 reads SYGVQD (reference sequence). CDR3 length: 15 residues. V lost 3 bases to trimming and J lost 6 bases; unmatched junction nucleotides: 8. Here the CDR3 reads CASSDGPGGGQPQHF. The CDR3, as DNA: TGCGCCAGCAGTGATGGGCCAGGGGGAGGTCAGCCCCAGCATTTT.

The gene calls are TRBV5-4 and TRBJ1-2; no clear D gene. V was trimmed by 4 bases and J by 4 bases, leaving 14 bases between them. CDR1 is SGHNT, CDR2 YYREEE, per germline (reference sequence). This CDR3 has 14 residues. CDR3 sequence reads: CASSPDLSSYGYTF. The CDR3 DNA reads TGTGCCAGCAGCCCCGACTTATCCAGCTATGGCTACACCTTC.

The CDR3 sequence is CASSLEGGRSTLEAFF. The CDR3 nucleotides are TGTGCCAGCAGCTTAGAAGGGGGCCGGTCTACGCTTGAAGCTTTCTTT. The V call is TRBV7-2, the J call TRBJ1-1; the match to TRBD1 covers 7 bases. The CDR3 sequence is 16 residues long. V lost 1 base to trimming and J lost 7 bases; unmatched junction nucleotides: 12. Germline V CDR1 and CDR2: SGHTA, FQGNSA. Full variable domain (outside the CDR3, taken from reference TRBV7-2 and TRBJ1-1): GAGVSQSPSNKVTEKGKDVELRCDPISGHTALYWYRQSLGQGLEFLIYFQGNSAPDKSGLPSDRFSAERTGGSVSTLTIQRTQQEDSAVYLCASSLEGGRSTLEAFFGQGTRLTVV.

The chain combines TRBV28 with TRBJ1-1, with D perhaps matching TRBD1 (5 bases). With 6 bases removed from V and 5 bases from J, the gap between germline ends came to 13 bases. The CDR3 runs to 13 residues. Germline CDR1 reads MDHEN; CDR2 reads SYDVKM. The CDR3 loop is CASRPGGGTEAFF. The CDR3 DNA follows: TGTGCCAGCAGGCCGGGGGGAGGAACTGAAGCTTTCTTT.

In its sample, this clone was seen a few times. This sequence joins TRBV19 and TRBJ2-2; TRBD1 aligns across 7 bases. Germline CDR1 and CDR2: LNHDA and SQIVND (reference sequence). Losses at the gene ends were 5 bases for V and 1 base for J; bases not matched to a gene: 1. CDR3 length: 14 amino acids. The CDR3 spells CASSRTGNTGELFF. CDR3 bases: TGTGCCAGTAGTCGGACAGGGAACACCGGGGAGCTGTTTTTT.

The rearrangement links TRBV3-1 (or the pseudogene TRBV3-2) to TRBJ2-7; the match to TRBD2 covers 7 bases. The CDR3 is made up of 16 amino acids. Germline CDR1 is LGHDT and CDR2 is YNNKEL (reference sequence). V gave up 4 bases and J gave up 6 bases; unmatched junction bases: 15. This chain's CDR3 is CASSLRLAPGFPEQYF. The DNA for the CDR3 is TGTGCCAGCAGCCTTCGACTAGCCCCTGGATTTCCCGAGCAGTACTTC.